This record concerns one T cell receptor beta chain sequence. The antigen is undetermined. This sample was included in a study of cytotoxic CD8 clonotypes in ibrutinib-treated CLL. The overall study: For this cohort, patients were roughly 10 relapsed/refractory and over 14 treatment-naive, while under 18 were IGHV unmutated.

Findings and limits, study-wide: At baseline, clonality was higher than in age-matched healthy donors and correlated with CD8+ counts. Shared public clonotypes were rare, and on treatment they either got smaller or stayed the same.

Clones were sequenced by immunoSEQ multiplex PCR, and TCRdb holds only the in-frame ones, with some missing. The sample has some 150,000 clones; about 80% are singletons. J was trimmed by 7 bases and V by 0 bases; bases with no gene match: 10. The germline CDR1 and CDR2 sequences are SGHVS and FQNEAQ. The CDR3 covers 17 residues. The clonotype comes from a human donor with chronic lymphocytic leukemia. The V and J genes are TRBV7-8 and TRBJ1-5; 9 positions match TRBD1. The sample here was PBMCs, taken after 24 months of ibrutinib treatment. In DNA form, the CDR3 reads TGTGCCAGCAGCTTAGCGCGGTGGGGACAGGGTTGGCAGCCCCAGCATTTT. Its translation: CASSLARWGQGWQPQHF.